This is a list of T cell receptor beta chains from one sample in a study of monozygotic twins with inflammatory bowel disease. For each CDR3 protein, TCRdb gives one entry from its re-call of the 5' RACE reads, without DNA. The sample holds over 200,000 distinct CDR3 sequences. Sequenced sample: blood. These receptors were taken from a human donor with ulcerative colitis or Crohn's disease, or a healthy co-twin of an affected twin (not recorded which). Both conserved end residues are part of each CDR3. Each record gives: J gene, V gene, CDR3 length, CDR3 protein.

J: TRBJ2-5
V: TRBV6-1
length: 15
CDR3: CASSEAGLNGETQYF

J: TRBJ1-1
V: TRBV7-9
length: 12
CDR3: CASSRGQNEAFF

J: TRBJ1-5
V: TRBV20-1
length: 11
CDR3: CSARGDIPQHF

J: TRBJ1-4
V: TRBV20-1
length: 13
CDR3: CSACKGQNEKLFF

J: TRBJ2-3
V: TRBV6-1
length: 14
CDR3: CASSGAGLGDTQYF

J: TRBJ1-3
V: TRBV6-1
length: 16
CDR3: CASRAGATSSGNTIYF

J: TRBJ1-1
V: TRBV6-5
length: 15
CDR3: CASSYVQGVNTEAFF

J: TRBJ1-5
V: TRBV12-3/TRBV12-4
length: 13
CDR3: CASSLRSGQPQHF

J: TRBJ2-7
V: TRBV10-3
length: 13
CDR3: CAISSDREGEQYF

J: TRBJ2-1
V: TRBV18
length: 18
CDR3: CASSQRDGTARTYNEQFF

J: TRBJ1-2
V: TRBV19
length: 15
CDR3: CASQGDAGINYGYTF

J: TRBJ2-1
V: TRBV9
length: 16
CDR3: CASSLQGASLYNEQFF

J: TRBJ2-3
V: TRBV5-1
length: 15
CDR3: CASSLVQGRTDTQYF

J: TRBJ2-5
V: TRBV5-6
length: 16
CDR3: CASSLGTSGARETQYF

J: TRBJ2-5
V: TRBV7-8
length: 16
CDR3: CASSRLLTGGEGTQYF

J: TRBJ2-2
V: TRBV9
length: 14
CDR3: CASSVQGLTGELFF

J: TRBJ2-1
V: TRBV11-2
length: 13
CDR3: CASSPRLGNEQFF

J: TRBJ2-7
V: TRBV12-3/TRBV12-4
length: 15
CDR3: CASRKRTGDNYEQYF

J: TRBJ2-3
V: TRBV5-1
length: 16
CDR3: CASSVSSGGRADTQYF

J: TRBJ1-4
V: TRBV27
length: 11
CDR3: CASRLEEKLFF

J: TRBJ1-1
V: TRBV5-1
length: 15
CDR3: CASSPGELGGTEAFF

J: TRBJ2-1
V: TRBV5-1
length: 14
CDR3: CASTIGGNYNEQFF

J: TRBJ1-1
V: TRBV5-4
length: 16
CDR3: CASSGGTGDFNTEAFF

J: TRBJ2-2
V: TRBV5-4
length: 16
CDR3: CASSPTGQGNTGELFF

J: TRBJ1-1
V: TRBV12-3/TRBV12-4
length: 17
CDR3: CASSGTGFGYGNTEAFF

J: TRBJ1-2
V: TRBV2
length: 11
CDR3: CASSELSGYTF

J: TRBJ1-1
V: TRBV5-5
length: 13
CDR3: CASSLGTLTEAFF

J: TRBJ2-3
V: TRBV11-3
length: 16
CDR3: CASSSFTGGSTDTQYF

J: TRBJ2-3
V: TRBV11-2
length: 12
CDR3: CASSPGPDTQYF

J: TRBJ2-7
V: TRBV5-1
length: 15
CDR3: CASSLVQGYSYEQYF

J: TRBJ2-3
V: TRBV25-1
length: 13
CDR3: CASSMAATDTQYF

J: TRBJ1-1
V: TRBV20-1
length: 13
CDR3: CSARRQGNTEAFF

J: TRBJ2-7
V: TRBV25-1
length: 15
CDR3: CASSDLAGGVGEQYF

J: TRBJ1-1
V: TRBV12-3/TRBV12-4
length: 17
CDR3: CASSLGFRVETDTEAFF

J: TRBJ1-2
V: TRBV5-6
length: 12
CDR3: CASSLYQSGYTF

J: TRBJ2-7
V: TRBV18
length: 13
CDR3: CASSPPGQGNPYF

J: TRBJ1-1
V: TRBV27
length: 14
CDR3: CASSPQRLNTEAFF

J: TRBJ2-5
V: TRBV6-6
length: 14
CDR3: CASSYQTGNWFQYF

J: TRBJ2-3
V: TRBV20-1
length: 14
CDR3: CSARVAGTTDTQYF

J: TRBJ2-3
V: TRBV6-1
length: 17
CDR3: CASSKVPRDRGADTQYF

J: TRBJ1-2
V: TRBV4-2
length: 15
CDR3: CASSQASSSNYGYTF

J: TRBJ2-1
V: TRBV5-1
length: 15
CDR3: CASSLSGLDYNEQFF

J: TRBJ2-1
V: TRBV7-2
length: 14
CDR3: CASSPDRYPYEQFF

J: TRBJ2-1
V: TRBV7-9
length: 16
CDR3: CASSLAPSDRVNEQFF

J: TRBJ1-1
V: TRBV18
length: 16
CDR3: CASSPRQGGGDTEAFF

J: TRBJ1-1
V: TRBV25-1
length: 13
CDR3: CASSDFKETEAFF

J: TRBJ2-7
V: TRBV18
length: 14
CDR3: CASSPPGTPREQYF

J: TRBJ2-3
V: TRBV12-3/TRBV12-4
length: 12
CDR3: CASSLGADTQYF

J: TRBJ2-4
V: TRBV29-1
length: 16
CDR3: CSVTPVRDTLDNIQYF

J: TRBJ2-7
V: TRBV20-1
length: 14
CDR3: CSARDRDSSYEQYF

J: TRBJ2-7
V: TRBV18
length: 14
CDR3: CASSLQDGTTEQYF

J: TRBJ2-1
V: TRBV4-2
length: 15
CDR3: CASSQEGDTYNEQFF

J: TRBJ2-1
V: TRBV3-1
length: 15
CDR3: CASSQVRGSYNEQFF

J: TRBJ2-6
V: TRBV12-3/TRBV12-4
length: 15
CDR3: CASSLRQAGANVLTF

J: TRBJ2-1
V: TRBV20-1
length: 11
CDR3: CSLRGYNEQFF

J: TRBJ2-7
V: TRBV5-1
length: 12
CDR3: CASSKSSYEQYF

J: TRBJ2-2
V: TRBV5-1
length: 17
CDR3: CASSLRTRGMGTGELFF